This is a list of T cell receptor beta chains from one sample in a study of quantifying T cell responses using KT2 cells. TCRdb recomputed calls from the UMI-ligation and nested PCR reads with MiXCR, one row per CDR3 protein. Altogether 40,000 to 55,000 distinct CDR3 sequences are present, around 10% being singletons, with the ten largest covering about 10%. Sample: PBMCs spiked with cells of the T cell clone KT2. The receptors were gathered from a human donor. Both conserved end residues are part of each CDR3. The D gene is left open where the match is weak. Some rows mark clone size as missing; the rest say once, few, many or name a class of expanded clone.

D | J | size | V | DNA | CDR3
- | TRBJ2-2 | many | TRBV21-1 | TGTGCCAGCAGCAAGGGTTCCGGGGAGCTGTTTTTT | CASSKGSGELFF
- | TRBJ2-1 | - | TRBV7-9 | TGTGCCAGCAGCTCGGACCGGGGCGGGTTCCTAGCCAATGAGCAGTTCTTC | CASSSDRGGFLANEQFF
- | TRBJ2-7 | few | TRBV15 | TGTGCCACCAGCAGAGGTACCAGGGTAAACGAGCAGTACTTC | CATSRGTRVNEQYF
- | TRBJ2-2 | - | TRBV25-1 | TGTGCCAGCAGTACCCCAGAGGCCACCGGGGAGCTGTTTTTT | CASSTPEATGELFF
- | TRBJ2-2 | - | TRBV7-8 | TGTGCCAGCAGCTCGCTAGACTTGACCGGGGAGCTGTTTTTT | CASSSLDLTGELFF
- | TRBJ2-5 | - | TRBV9 | TGTGCCAGCAGCGAATCCGGGACAGCGGGAGAGACCCAGTACTTC | CASSESGTAGETQYF
- | TRBJ1-1 | once | TRBV27 | TGTGCCAGCAGTTTATTTGCGGGGGCTGGCACTGAAGCTTTCTTT | CASSLFAGAGTEAFF
- | TRBJ2-7 | many | TRBV3-1 | TGTGCCAGCAGCCAAGTGGCCCGGGGGCCCTACGAGCAGTACTTC | CASSQVARGPYEQYF
- | TRBJ2-7 | few | TRBV6-2/TRBV6-3 | TGTGCCAGCACTTCCGGCTGGTCGGGCGAGCAGTACTTC | CASTSGWSGEQYF
TRBD2 | TRBJ2-2 | - | TRBV6-2/TRBV6-3 | TGTGCCATCCGCTCCGGGAGGGACACCGGGGAGCTGTTTTTT | CAIRSGRDTGELFF
- | TRBJ2-3 | few | TRBV12-3/TRBV12-4 | TGTGCCAGCAGTTTAAAAGGGTACGGCACAGATACGCAGTATTTT | CASSLKGYGTDTQYF
- | TRBJ2-7 | few | TRBV7-2 | TGTGCCAGCAGCCCTTATAGCGGTTCCTACGAGCAGTACTTC | CASSPYSGSYEQYF
- | TRBJ1-1 | few | TRBV19 | TGTGCCAGTAGTTTGAACACTGAAGCTTTCTTT | CASSLNTEAFF
- | TRBJ2-1 | many | TRBV4-1 | TGCGCCAGCAGCCAAGCTGGGGTACGGGACGGGTACAATGAGCAGTTCTTC | CASSQAGVRDGYNEQFF
- | TRBJ2-1 | medium-sized | TRBV6-4 | TGTGCCAGCAGTGAAGGGGAAAGGGATGAGCAGTTCTTC | CASSEGERDEQFF
TRBD1 | TRBJ1-3 | - | TRBV12-3/TRBV12-4 | TGTGCCAGCAGTTTACTCAGGGGGTCTGGAAACACCATATATTTT | CASSLLRGSGNTIYF
TRBD1 | TRBJ2-1 | few | TRBV18 | TGTGCCAGCTCGTCGACAGGGAACAATGAGCAGTTCTTC | CASSSTGNNEQFF
- | TRBJ2-3 | few | TRBV18 | TGTGCCAGCTCACTTACCGGCCCCGATACGCAGTATTTT | CASSLTGPDTQYF
TRBD1 | TRBJ2-1 | - | TRBV29-1 | TGCAGCGTGGCCGGGACAGGGAATTGGAATGAGCAGTTCTTC | CSVAGTGNWNEQFF
TRBD2 | TRBJ2-3 | few | TRBV7-9 | TGTGCCGCCACGGGCAGGGACTATGATACGCAGTATTTT | CAATGRDYDTQYF
- | TRBJ1-2 | - | TRBV2 | TGTGCCAGCAGTGAAGCGCGAAGGTTTTACGGCTACACCTTC | CASSEARRFYGYTF
- | TRBJ1-1 | - | TRBV18 | TGTGCCAGCTCACCCCCAGGACGGAACTTTGAAGCTTTCTTT | CASSPPGRNFEAFF
- | TRBJ2-7 | few | TRBV11-3 | TGTGCCAGCAGCTTGGGTGGAGCCTTAGTGTTCCACGAGCAGTACTTC | CASSLGGALVFHEQYF
- | TRBJ2-5 | - | TRBV5-1 | TGCGCCAGCAGCCCAGGGGTTATGGAGACCCAGTACTTC | CASSPGVMETQYF
- | TRBJ1-5 | few | TRBV6-6 | TGTGCCAGCAGTTACTCAGGTGTGACAGATAATAGCAATCAGCCCCAGCATTTT | CASSYSGVTDNSNQPQHF
TRBD2 | TRBJ2-7 | many | TRBV29-1 | TGCAGCGTAGGGACTAGCGGGAGTTACGAGCAGTACTTC | CSVGTSGSYEQYF
TRBD2 | TRBJ2-7 | few | TRBV7-9 | TGTGCCAGCCGGGAGGTAGGGGAAGGAGTGTACGAGCAGTACTTC | CASREVGEGVYEQYF
TRBD2 | TRBJ2-1 | few | TRBV9 | TGTGCCAGCAGCGTAGCCACTAGCGGGGTTCGGGAGCAGTTCTTC | CASSVATSGVREQFF
- | TRBJ1-2 | - | TRBV10-3 | TGTGCCATCAGTGAGTCGGAGGACAGTACCCCCACCTTC | CAISESEDSTPTF
- | TRBJ2-6 | - | TRBV4-2 | TGTGCCAGCAGGATGGGGCAGGGATCCTCTGGGGCCAACGTCCTGACTTTC | CASRMGQGSSGANVLTF
TRBD2 | TRBJ2-2 | few | TRBV6-4 | TGTGCCAGCAGACCCCTAGCGGCGGGCGGGGAGCTGTTTTTT | CASRPLAAGGELFF